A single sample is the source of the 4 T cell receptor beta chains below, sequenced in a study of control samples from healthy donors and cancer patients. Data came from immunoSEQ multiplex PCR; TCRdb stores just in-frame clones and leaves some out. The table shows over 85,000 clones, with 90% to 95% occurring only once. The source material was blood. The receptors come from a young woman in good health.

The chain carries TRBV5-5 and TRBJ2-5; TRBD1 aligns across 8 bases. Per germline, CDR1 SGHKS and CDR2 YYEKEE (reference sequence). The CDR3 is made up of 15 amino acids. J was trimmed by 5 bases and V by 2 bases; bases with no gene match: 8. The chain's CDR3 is CASSFVAGGAETQYF. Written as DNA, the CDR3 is TGTGCCAGCAGCTTTGTGGCAGGGGGCGCGGAGACCCAGTACTTC.

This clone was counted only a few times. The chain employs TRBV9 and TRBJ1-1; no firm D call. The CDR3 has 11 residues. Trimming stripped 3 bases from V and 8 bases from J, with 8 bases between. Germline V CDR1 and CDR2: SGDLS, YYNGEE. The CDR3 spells CASSDDREAFF. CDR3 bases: TGTGCCAGCAGCGATGATAGAGAAGCTTTCTTT.

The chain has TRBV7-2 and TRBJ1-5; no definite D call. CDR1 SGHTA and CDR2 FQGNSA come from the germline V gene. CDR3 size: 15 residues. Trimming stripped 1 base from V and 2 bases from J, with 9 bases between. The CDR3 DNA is TGTGCCAGCAGCTTAGTATCCGGGGGCAATCAGCCCCAGCATTTT. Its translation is CASSLVSGGNQPQHF.

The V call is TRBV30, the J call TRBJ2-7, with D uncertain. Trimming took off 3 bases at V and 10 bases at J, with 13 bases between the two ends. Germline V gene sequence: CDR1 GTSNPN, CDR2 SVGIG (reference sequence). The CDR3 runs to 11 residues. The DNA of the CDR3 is TGTGCCTGGAGGGGCGCGGTCGAACAGTACTTC. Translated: CAWRGAVEQYF.